One sample yielded the 17 T cell receptor beta chains listed below, sequenced in a study of T cell responses to AZD1222 COVID-19 vaccine. Sequencing was performed with immunoSEQ multiplex PCR; in TCRdb, only in-frame clones are kept and a portion is missing. In the table there are about 140,000 clones, more than 70% of which are singletons. Sequences were derived from peripheral blood, sampled on day 0 of AZD1222 vaccination. All receptors derive from an adult in good health.

The chain employs TRBV28 and TRBJ2-1; D remains unclear. Per germline, CDR1 MDHEN and CDR2 SYDVKM. The V end lost 2 bases, the J end lost 4 bases, and 12 bases lay between the germline ends. The CDR3 loop spans 15 amino acids. The CDR3 loop is CASSLRAVTYNEQFF. DNA for the CDR3: TGTGCCAGCAGTTTACGCGCGGTTACTTACAATGAGCAGTTCTTC.

The gene calls are TRBV7-2 and TRBJ2-6; D call uncertain. This CDR3 has 15 amino acids. From germline, CDR1 is SGHTA and CDR2 FQGNSA. The V and J ends lost 6 bases and 0 bases respectively, with 9 bases between them. This chain's CDR3 is CASSFGSSGANVLTF. CDR3 DNA: TGTGCCAGCAGTTTTGGCTCCTCTGGGGCCAACGTCCTGACTTTC.

The V and J genes are TRBV15 and TRBJ2-3; D gene unclear. This CDR3 region has 12 residues. V lost 5 bases, J lost 4 bases, and 7 bases lay in between. Germline CDR1 LNHNV, CDR2 YYDKDF (reference sequence). The CDR3 nucleotides are TGTGCCACCAGCCATAATTCAGATACGCAGTATTTT. It specifies CATSHNSDTQYF.

The chain carries TRBV19 and TRBJ1-5; D is unclear. V was clipped by 0 bases and J by 1 base, with 16 bases between them. Germline CDR1 is LNHDA and CDR2 is SQIVND (reference sequence). The CDR3 length is 18 residues. Here the CDR3 reads CASSIDPPGLWSNQPQHF. DNA for the CDR3: TGTGCCAGTAGTATAGACCCACCGGGCCTCTGGAGCAATCAGCCCCAGCATTTT.

This clone was detected once. This chain uses TRBV28 with TRBJ1-3; unclear D gene. CDR1 is MDHEN and CDR2 is SYDVKM in the germline V gene. V was trimmed by 7 bases and J by 0 bases, leaving 13 bases between them. The CDR3 loop spans 15 amino acids. The CDR3 protein is CASTTGPISGNTIYF. As DNA, the CDR3 is TGTGCCAGCACTACCGGACCGATCTCTGGAAACACCATATATTTT.

This clone was observed once. The chain uses TRBV3-1 (or the pseudogene TRBV3-2) and TRBJ2-1; either TRBD1 or TRBD2 may supply D (7 bases each). In germline, CDR1 is LGHDT, CDR2 YNNKEL (reference sequence). The V gene lost 10 bases and the J gene lost 8 bases, with 18 bases spanning the gap. CDR3 size: 13 residues. CDR3 DNA sequence: TGTGCCACAGGGGGGGCGAGAGTCCATGAGCAGTTCTTC. This encodes CATGGARVHEQFF.

This clone was found once. V and J are TRBV5-1 and TRBJ1-4; D is possibly TRBD1 (5 bases). V lost 4 bases and J lost 8, with 15 bases in between. Germline V gene data show CDR1 as SGHRS and CDR2 as YFSETQ. The CDR3 consists of 14 residues. The CDR3 region is CASSGPGPREKLFF. DNA of the CDR3: TGCGCCAGCAGCGGCCCGGGGCCCAGGGAAAAACTGTTTTTT.

The chain is built from TRBV27 and TRBJ2-7; 7 positions match TRBD2. In germline, CDR1 is MNHEY, CDR2 SMNVEV (reference sequence). This CDR3 is 15 amino acids long. J gave up 2 bases and V 4 bases, and 8 bases lay outside the gene matches. The DNA for the CDR3 is TGTGCCAGCAGTTCTTTAGCGGGCGCCACCTACGAGCAGTACTTC. Translation gives CASSSLAGATYEQYF.

The V and J genes are TRBV9 and TRBJ1-6; 7 positions match TRBD1. The CDR3 sequence is 14 residues long. Germline-derived CDR1 and CDR2 are SGDLS and YYNGEE. J lost 5 bases, V lost 4 bases, and 3 bases had no gene match. The CDR3 DNA reads TGTGCCAGCAGCCCAGACAGGGATAATTCACCCCTCCACTTT. It encodes CASSPDRDNSPLHF.

This clone was recorded once. CDR3 sequence reads: CASSYRSTGLDYGYTF. Here the CDR3 DNA reads TGTGCCAGCAGTTACAGATCTACCGGCTTGGACTATGGCTACACCTTC. V usage is TRBV6-2 or TRBV6-3 and J usage is TRBJ1-2; D remains unclear. Between the trimmed V and J ends, which lost 2 bases and 3 bases, there was a span of 16 bases. Germline V gene data show CDR1 as MNHEY and CDR2 as SVGEGT. The CDR3 extends over 16 amino acids.

This chain connects TRBV11-2 to TRBJ1-6; D is undetermined. CDR1 and CDR2 from the germline V gene are SGHAT and FQNNGV. The CDR3 loop spans 16 amino acids. V was shortened by 0 bases and J by 0 bases, with 6 bases between the two germline ends. CDR3 DNA: TGTGCCAGCAGCTTAGAAGGCATCTCCTATAATTCACCCCTCCACTTT. It specifies CASSLEGISYNSPLHF.

The sample holds a few counts of this clone. V usage is TRBV4-2 and J usage is TRBJ2-2; D is ambiguous. CDR1 and CDR2 (germline): LGHNA, YNFKEQ. With 1 base removed from V and 0 bases from J, the gap between germline ends came to 6 bases. The CDR3 extends over 15 amino acids. CDR3 sequence: CASSQVPTNTGELFF. In nucleotides, the CDR3 is TGTGCCAGCAGCCAAGTCCCAACGAACACCGGGGAGCTGTTTTTT.

This clone has a single count. J is TRBJ1-5 and V is TRBV11-3, with D uncertain. The CDR3 has 14 amino acids. Germline CDR1 and CDR2: SGHNT and YENEEA. Trimming stripped 6 bases from V and 2 bases from J, with 11 bases between. CDR3 sequence reads: CASSKVMGNQPQHF. The CDR3, as DNA: TGTGCCAGCAGTAAGGTGATGGGCAATCAGCCCCAGCATTTT. Supplemented by reference TRBV11-3 and TRBJ1-5, the full variable domain reads EAGVVQSPRYKIIEKKQPVAFWCNPISGHNTLYWYLQNLGQGPELLIRYENEEAVDDSQLPKDRFSAERLKGVDSTLKIQPAELGDSAVYLCASSKVMGNQPQHFGDGTRLSIL.

This chain uses TRBV6-1 with TRBJ1-4; D not resolved. Germline lookup yields CDR1 MNHNS and CDR2 SASEGT. CDR3 length: 16 amino acids. With 4 bases removed from V and 0 bases from J, the gap between germline ends came to 12 bases. In DNA, the CDR3 is TGTGCCAGCAGTGCTGCCCGAAAAGCAACTAATGAAAAACTGTTTTTT. It is translated as CASSAARKATNEKLFF.

This chain connects TRBV24-1 to TRBJ2-2; 9 bases match TRBD2. This CDR3 is built from 17 residues. The V gene end was trimmed by 5 bases and the J gene end by 1 base; junction bases not matched to a gene: 7. Germline V lookup: CDR1 KGHDR, CDR2 SFDVKD. The CDR3 here is CATSGGLAPGNTGELFF. The CDR3 DNA is TGTGCCACCAGTGGCGGACTAGCGCCGGGGAACACCGGGGAGCTGTTTTTT.

The chain combines TRBV5-1 with TRBJ2-7; D is ambiguous. CDR3 length equals 13 residues. V dropped 4 bases and J dropped 0 bases, with 8 bases sitting between them. CDR1 SGHRS and CDR2 YFSETQ come from the germline V gene. The CDR3 sequence is CASSPINSYEQYF. The CDR3, as DNA: TGCGCCAGCAGCCCCATCAACTCCTACGAGCAGTACTTC.

This chain uses TRBV4-1 with TRBJ2-7; TRBD1 is a possible D gene (6 bases). CDR1 and CDR2 from the germline V gene are MGHRA and YSYEKL. Trimming shortened V by 0 bases and J by 2 bases, and 14 bases separated the two germline ends. The CDR3 has 16 amino acids. Written as DNA, the CDR3 is TGCGCCAGCAGCCAAGAGGACAGCTCGGCAGCCTACGAGCAGTACTTC. Amino acids: CASSQEDSSAAYEQYF.